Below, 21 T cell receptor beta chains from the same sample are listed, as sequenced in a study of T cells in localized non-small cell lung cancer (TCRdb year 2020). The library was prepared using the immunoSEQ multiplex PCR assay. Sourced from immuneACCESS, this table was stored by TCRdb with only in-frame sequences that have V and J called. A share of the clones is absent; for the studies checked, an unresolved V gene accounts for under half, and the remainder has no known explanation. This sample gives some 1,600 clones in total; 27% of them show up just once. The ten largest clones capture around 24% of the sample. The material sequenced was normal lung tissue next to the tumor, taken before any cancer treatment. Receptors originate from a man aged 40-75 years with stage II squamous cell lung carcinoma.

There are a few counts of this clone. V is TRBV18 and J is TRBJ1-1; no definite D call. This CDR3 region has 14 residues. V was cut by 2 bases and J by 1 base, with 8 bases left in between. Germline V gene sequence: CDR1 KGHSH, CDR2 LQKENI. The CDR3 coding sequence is TGTGCCAGCTCACCAATTTCGAGGAACACTGAAGCTTTCTTT. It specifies CASSPISRNTEAFF.

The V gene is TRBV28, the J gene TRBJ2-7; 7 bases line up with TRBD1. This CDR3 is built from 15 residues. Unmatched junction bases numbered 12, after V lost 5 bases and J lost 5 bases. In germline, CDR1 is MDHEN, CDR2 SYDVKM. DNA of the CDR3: TGTGCCAGCAGTACCTGGGACAGCCCCTTGCACGAGCAGTACTTC. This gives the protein CASSTWDSPLHEQYF. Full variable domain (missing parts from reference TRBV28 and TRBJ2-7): DVKVTQSSRYLVKRTGEKVFLECVQDMDHENMFWYRQDPGLGLRLIYFSYDVKMKEKGDIPEGYSVSREKKERFSLILESASTNQTSMYLCASSTWDSPLHEQYFGPGTRLTVT.

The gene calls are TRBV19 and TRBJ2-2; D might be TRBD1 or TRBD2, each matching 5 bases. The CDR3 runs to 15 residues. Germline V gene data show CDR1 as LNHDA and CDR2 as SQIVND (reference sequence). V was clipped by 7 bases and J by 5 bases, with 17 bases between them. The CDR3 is CASMRGVWGTGELFF. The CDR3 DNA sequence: TGTGCCAGTATGAGGGGAGTATGGGGTACCGGGGAGCTGTTTTTT. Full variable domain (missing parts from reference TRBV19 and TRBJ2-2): DGGITQSPKYLFRKEGQNVTLSCEQNLNHDAMYWYRQDPGQGLRLIYYSQIVNDFQKGDIAEGYSVSREKKESFPLTVTSAQKNPTAFYLCASMRGVWGTGELFFGEGSRLTVL.

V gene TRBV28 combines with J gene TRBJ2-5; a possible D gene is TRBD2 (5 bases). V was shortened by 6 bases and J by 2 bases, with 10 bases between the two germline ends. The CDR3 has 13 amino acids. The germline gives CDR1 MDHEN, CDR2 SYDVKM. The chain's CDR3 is CASSGGAQETQYF. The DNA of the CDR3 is TGTGCCAGCAGCGGAGGAGCACAAGAGACCCAGTACTTC.

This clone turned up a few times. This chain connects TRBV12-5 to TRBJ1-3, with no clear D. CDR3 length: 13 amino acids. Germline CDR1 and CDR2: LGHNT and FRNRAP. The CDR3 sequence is CASNRGAGNTIYF. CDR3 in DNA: TGTGCCAGCAACCGAGGAGCGGGAAACACCATATATTTT.

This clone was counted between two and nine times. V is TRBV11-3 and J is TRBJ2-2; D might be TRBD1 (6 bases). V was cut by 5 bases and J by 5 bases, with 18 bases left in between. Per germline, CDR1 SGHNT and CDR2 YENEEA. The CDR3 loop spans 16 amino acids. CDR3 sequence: CASSPDGTRRTGELFF. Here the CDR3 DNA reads TGTGCCAGCAGCCCCGACGGGACACGAAGGACCGGGGAGCTGTTTTTT. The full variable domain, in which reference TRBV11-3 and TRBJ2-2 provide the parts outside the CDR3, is EAGVVQSPRYKIIEKKQPVAFWCNPISGHNTLYWYLQNLGQGPELLIRYENEEAVDDSQLPKDRFSAERLKGVDSTLKIQPAELGDSAVYLCASSPDGTRRTGELFFGEGSRLTVL.

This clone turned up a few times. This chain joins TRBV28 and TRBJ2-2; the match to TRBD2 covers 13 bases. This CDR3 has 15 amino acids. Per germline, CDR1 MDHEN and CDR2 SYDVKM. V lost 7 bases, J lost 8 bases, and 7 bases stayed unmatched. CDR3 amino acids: CASTLGLAGVGELFF. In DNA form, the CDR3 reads TGTGCCAGCACTCTAGGACTAGCGGGAGTTGGGGAGCTGTTTTTT. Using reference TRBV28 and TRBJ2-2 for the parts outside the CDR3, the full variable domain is DVKVTQSSRYLVKRTGEKVFLECVQDMDHENMFWYRQDPGLGLRLIYFSYDVKMKEKGDIPEGYSVSREKKERFSLILESASTNQTSMYLCASTLGLAGVGELFFGEGSRLTVL.

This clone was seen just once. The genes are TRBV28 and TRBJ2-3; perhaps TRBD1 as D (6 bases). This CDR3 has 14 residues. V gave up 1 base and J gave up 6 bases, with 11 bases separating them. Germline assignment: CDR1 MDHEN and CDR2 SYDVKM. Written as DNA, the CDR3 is TGTGCCAGCAGTTTATATGAAAGGGGGGATACGCAGTATTTT. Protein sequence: CASSLYERGDTQYF.

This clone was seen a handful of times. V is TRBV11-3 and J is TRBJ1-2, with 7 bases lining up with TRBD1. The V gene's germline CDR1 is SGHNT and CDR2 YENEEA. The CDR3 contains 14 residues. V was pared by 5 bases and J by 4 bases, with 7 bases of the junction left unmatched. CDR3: CASSQGGQFYGYTF. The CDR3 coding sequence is TGTGCCAGCAGCCAGGGGGGACAGTTCTATGGCTACACCTTC.

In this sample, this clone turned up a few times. The CDR3 is CASSSGTGTYEQYF. CDR3 in DNA: TGTGCCAGCAGCTCCGGGACAGGAACCTACGAGCAGTACTTC. The chain couples TRBV11-3 to TRBJ2-7; TRBD1 agrees at 8 bases. The CDR3 length is 14 residues. CDR1 is SGHNT and CDR2 is YENEEA in the germline V gene. J was trimmed by 2 bases and V by 4 bases; bases with no gene match: 4. Full variable domain (outside the CDR3, taken from reference TRBV11-3 and TRBJ2-7): EAGVVQSPRYKIIEKKQPVAFWCNPISGHNTLYWYLQNLGQGPELLIRYENEEAVDDSQLPKDRFSAERLKGVDSTLKIQPAELGDSAVYLCASSSGTGTYEQYFGPGTRLTVT.

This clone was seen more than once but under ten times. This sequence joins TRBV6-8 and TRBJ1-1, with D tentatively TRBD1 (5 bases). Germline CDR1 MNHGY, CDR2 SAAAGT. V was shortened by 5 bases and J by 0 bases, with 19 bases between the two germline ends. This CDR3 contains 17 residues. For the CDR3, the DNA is TGTGCCAGCAGTGCTACTCTCGGGGGTAACATGAACACTGAAGCTTTCTTT. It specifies CASSATLGGNMNTEAFF.

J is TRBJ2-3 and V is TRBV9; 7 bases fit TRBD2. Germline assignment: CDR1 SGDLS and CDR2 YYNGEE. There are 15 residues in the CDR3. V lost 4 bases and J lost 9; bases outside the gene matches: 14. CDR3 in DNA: TGTGCCAGCAGCCCCTTTCGGCTAGCGGATCGCACGCAGTATTTT. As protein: CASSPFRLADRTQYF.

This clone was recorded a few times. The CDR3 coding sequence is TGTGCCAGCAGCACTTTAGCGGGAGCCATACCCAATACAGATACGCAGTATTTT. It encodes CASSTLAGAIPNTDTQYF. This chain uses TRBV9 with TRBJ2-3, with TRBD2 identical over 9 bases. The CDR3 sequence is 18 residues long. The germline CDR1 and CDR2 sequences are SGDLS and YYNGEE. V shed 4 bases, J shed 3 bases, and the junction held 15 bases outside the gene matches.

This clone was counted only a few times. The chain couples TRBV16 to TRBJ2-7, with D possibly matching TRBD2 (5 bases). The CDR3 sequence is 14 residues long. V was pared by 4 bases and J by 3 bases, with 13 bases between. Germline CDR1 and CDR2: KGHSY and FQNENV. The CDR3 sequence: CASSPLGLNYEQYF. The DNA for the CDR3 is TGTGCCAGCAGCCCCCTCGGACTCAACTACGAGCAGTACTTC.

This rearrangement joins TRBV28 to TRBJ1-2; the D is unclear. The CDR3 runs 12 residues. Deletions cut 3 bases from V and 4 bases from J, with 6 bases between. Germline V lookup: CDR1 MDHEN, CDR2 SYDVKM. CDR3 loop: CASSFGVYGYTF. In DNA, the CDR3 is TGTGCCAGCAGTTTCGGTGTCTATGGCTACACCTTC.

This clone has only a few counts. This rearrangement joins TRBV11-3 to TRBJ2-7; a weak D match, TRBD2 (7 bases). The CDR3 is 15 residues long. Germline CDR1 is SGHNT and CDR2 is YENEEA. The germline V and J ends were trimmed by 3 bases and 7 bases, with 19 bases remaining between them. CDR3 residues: CASSFGPLGGQEQYF. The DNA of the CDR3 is TGTGCCAGCAGCTTTGGCCCTTTGGGGGGGCAAGAGCAGTACTTC.

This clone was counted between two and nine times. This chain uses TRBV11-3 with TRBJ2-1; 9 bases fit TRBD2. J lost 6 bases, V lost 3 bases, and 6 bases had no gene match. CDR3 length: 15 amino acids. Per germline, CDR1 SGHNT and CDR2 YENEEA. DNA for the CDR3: TGTGCCAGCAGCTTCTCCCCAGCGGGGGGCAATGAGCAGTTCTTC. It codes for CASSFSPAGGNEQFF.

CDR3 amino acids: CASSLDMRDEQYF. The CDR3 DNA reads TGTGCCAGCAGCTTAGATATGCGGGACGAGCAGTACTTC. V is TRBV7-4 and J is TRBJ2-7; TRBD2 might be the D (5 bases). Trimming took 1 base from V and 5 from J, leaving 9 bases between them. The CDR3 totals 13 residues. The germline gives CDR1 SGHVT, CDR2 SQSDAQ.

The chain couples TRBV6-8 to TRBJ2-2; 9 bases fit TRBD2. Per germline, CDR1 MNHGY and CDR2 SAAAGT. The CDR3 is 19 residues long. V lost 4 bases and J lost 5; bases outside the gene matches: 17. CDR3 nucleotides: TGTGCCAGCAGTTCCCGATCAGGTCTAGCGGGAATCAAGACCGGGGAGCTGTTTTTT. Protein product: CASSSRSGLAGIKTGELFF.

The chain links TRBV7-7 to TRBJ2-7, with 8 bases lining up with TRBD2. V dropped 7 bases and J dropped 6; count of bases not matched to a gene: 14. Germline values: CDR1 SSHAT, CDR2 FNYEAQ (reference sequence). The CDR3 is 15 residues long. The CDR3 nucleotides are TGTGCCAGCACACTGCAAGCGGGAGCCGCATCCGAGCAGTACTTC. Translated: CASTLQAGAASEQYF. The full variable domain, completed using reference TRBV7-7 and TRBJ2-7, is GAGVSQSPRYKVTKRGQDVTLRCDPISSHATLYWYQQALGQGPEFLTYFNYEAQPDKSGLPSDRFSAERPEGSISTLTIQRTEQRDSAMYRCASTLQAGAASEQYFGPGTRLTVT.

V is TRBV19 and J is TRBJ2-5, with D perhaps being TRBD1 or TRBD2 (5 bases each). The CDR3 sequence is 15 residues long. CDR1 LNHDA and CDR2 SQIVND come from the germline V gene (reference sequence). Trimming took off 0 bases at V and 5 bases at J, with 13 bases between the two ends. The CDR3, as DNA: TGTGCCAGTAGTATAGAAGGATGGGGCGGGGAGACCCAGTACTTC. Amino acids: CASSIEGWGGETQYF.